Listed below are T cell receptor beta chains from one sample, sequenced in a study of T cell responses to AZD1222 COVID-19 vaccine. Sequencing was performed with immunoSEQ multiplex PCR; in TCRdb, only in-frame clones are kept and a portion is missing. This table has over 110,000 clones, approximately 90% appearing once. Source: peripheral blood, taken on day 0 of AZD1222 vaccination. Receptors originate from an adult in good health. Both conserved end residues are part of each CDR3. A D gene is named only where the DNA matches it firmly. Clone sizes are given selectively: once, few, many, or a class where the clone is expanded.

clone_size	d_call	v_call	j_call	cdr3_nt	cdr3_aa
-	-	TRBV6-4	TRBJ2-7	TGTGCCAGCAGTGACGGTCCAGGTTCGGGACCCTACGAGCAGTACTTC	CASSDGPGSGPYEQYF
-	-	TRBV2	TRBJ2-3	TGTGCCAGCAGTTATCAGTACGCCCGCACAGATACGCAGTATTTT	CASSYQYARTDTQYF
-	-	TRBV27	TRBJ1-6	TGTGCCAGCAGTTACAGCTCCTATAATTCACCCCTCCACTTT	CASSYSSYNSPLHF
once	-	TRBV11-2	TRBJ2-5	TGTGCCAGCAGCTTATACCGTGACACAAAAGCGAACTTC	CASSLYRDTKANF
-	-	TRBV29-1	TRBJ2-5	TGCAGCGCTCGAACAGGGAGGGGACGGGAGACCCAGTACTTC	CSARTGRGRETQYF
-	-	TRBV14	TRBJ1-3	TGTGCCAGCAGCCAATGGGACATTGGAAACACCATATATTTT	CASSQWDIGNTIYF
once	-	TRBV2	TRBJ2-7	TGTGCCAGCAGTGAGATGTGGGTTGGGGAGCAGTACTTC	CASSEMWVGEQYF
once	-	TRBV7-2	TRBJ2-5	TGTGCCAGCAGCGCCCGAGTCCTCGGCAGCCAAGAGACCCAGTACTTC	CASSARVLGSQETQYF
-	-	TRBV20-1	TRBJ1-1	TGCAGTGCTAGTCTAGGCCTTTTCGAAGCTTTCTTT	CSASLGLFEAFF
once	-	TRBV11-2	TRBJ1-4	TGTGCCAGCAGCTCACCGGTTCAGGGGACGAAGGCTAATGAAAAACTGTTTTTT	CASSSPVQGTKANEKLFF
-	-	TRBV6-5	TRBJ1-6	TGTGCCAGCAGTTACCTACAATTTTTAGACTCACCCCTCCACTTT	CASSYLQFLDSPLHF
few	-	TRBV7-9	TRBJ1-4	TGTGCCAGCAGCCCCTCCGTCACGGCTGGAAAACTGTTTTTT	CASSPSVTAGKLFF
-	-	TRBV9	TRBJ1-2	TGTGCCAGCGGACCTAGAGGCTACACCTTC	CASGPRGYTF
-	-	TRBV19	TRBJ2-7	TGTGCCAGTAGATCCGATACCTACGAGCAGTACTTC	CASRSDTYEQYF
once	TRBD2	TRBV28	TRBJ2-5	TGTGCCAGCAGTTTGCTAGCGGGAGATGTGGGAGAGACCCAGTACTTC	CASSLLAGDVGETQYF
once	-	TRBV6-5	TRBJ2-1	TGTGCCAGCAGCCTCGATGACAGCCCCAATGAGCAGTTCTTC	CASSLDDSPNEQFF
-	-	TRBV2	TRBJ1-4	TGTGCCAGCAGTGACCTCGTGCGAGGAAATAATGAAAAACTGTTTTTT	CASSDLVRGNNEKLFF
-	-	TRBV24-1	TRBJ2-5	TGTGCCACCAGTGATTTGGGGGGAGAAGAGACCCAGTACTTC	CATSDLGGEETQYF
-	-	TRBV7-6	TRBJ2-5	TGTGCCAGCAGCGCAGATTCAGGGGAACAAGAGACCCAGTACTTC	CASSADSGEQETQYF
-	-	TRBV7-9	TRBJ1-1	TGTGCCAGCAGCTTAGATGGGTTGAACACTGAAGCTTTCTTT	CASSLDGLNTEAFF
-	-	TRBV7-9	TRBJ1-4	TGTGCCAGCAGCCCCGGGGAGGGGACCTTGGGTGAAAAACTGTTTTTT	CASSPGEGTLGEKLFF
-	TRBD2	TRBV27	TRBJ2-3	TGTGCCAGCAATTTCCGGACTAGCGGGAGCGCAGATACGCAGTATTTT	CASNFRTSGSADTQYF
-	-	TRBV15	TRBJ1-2	TGTGCCACCAGCAGCAGAGGCCTCATCTACACCTTC	CATSSRGLIYTF
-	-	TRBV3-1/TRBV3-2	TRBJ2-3	TGTGCCAGCAGCCAAGGCGGGGGGACAGGCCGGCGGCCAGATACGCAGTATTTT	CASSQGGGTGRRPDTQYF
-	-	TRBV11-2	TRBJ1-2	TGTGCCAGCAGCTTACCGGGTTCCTATGGCTACACCTTC	CASSLPGSYGYTF
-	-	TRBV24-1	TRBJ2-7	TGTGCCACCAGTGACACCCGGGACCCCAAAGGGTCCTACGAGCAGTACTTC	CATSDTRDPKGSYEQYF
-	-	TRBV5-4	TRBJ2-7	TGTGCCAGCAGCTCACAGGGTGGATCCTACGAGCAGTACTTC	CASSSQGGSYEQYF
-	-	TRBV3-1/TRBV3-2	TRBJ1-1	TGTGCCAGCAGCGAACCCCGTCCCATTATTCGCACTGAAGCTTTCTTT	CASSEPRPIIRTEAFF
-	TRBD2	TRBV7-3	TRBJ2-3	TGTGCCAGCAGCTCGCAGCGGAGGGGAGGGGCAGATACGCAGTATTTT	CASSSQRRGGADTQYF
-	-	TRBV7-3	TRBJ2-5	TGTGCCAGCAGCCTCCGGTCGTCCGAGACCCAGTACTTC	CASSLRSSETQYF
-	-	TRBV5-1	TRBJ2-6	TGCGCCAGCAGCTTGGCCCTCTGGGTCGGTGGGGCCAACGTCCTGACTTTC	CASSLALWVGGANVLTF
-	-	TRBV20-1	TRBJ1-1	TGCAGGGCGTTTCAGGGAACTGAAGCTTTCTTT	CRAFQGTEAFF
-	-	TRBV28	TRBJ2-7	TGTGCCAGCAGTTTGGGGCGGGCCAGGGGTAGCTCCTACGAGCAGTACTTC	CASSLGRARGSSYEQYF
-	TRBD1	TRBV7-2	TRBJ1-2	TGTGCCAGCAGCTCCCGGGACAGGGTTAGCTACACCTTC	CASSSRDRVSYTF
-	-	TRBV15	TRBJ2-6	TGTGCCACCAGCAAAGGACGGATCCTATCTGGGGCCAACGTCCTGACTTTC	CATSKGRILSGANVLTF
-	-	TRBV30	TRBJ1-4	TGTGCCTGGACTCCGGGGATGGATGAAAAACTGTTTTTT	CAWTPGMDEKLFF
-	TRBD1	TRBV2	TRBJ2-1	TGTGCCAGCAGTGGGGACAGGAGCAATGAGCAGTTCTTC	CASSGDRSNEQFF
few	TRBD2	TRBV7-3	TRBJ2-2	TGTGCCAGTAGATTGCGGCGGGAGACCGGGGAGCTGTTTTTT	CASRLRRETGELFF
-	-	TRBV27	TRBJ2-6	TGTGCCAGCAGTTTATCGACAGGACCCTCTGGGGCCAACGTCCTGACTTTC	CASSLSTGPSGANVLTF
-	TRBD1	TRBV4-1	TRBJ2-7	TGCGCCAGCAGCCACGGACGTCCGGGACAGGGGAACGAGCAGTACTTC	CASSHGRPGQGNEQYF
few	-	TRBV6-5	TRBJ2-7	TGTGCCAGCAGTTATTCCGGGTCCTCCTACGAGCAGTACTTC	CASSYSGSSYEQYF
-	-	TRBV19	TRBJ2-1	TGTGCCAGTAGTATAAGTCGGAGCTCCTACAATGAGCAGTTCTTC	CASSISRSSYNEQFF
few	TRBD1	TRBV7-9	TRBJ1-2	TGTGCCAGCAGCTTGGGGACAGGGCCTCATGGCTACACCTTC	CASSLGTGPHGYTF
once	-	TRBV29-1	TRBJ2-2	TGCAGCGTTGGTAGAGCGGCGAACACCGGGGAGCTGTTTTTT	CSVGRAANTGELFF
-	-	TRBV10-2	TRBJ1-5	TGCGCCAGCAGTCCTACCGACAGATCTACCCGGCCCCAGCATTTT	CASSPTDRSTRPQHF
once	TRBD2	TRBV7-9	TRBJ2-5	TGTGCCAGCAGCTCCCTAAACCGACTAGCGGTCTACCAAGAGACCCAGTACTTC	CASSSLNRLAVYQETQYF
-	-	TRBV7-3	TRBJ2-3	TGTGCCAGCAGCTTTAGGCCGCGCACAGATACGCAGTATTTT	CASSFRPRTDTQYF
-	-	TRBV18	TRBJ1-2	TGTGCCAGCTCACCCGGGGCGGCGATCTATGGCTACACCTTC	CASSPGAAIYGYTF
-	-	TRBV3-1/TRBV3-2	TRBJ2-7	TGTGCCAGCAGCCAAGATCCGGGATACGAGCAGTACTTC	CASSQDPGYEQYF
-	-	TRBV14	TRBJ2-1	TGTGCCAGCAGCCAAGAGTTGCAGACCTTGCCGTTCTTC	CASSQELQTLPFF
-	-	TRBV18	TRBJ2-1	TGTGCCAGCTCACCGATAGGCTACGGCGATGAGCAGTTCTTC	CASSPIGYGDEQFF
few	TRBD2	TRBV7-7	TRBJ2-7	TGTGCTAGCAGCCCTCAGCTAGCGGGATGGTACGAGCAGTACTTC	CASSPQLAGWYEQYF
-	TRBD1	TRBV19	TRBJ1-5	TGTGCCAGTAGTATAGCCAGGGGACAGGGTCGCCAGCCCCAGCATTTT	CASSIARGQGRQPQHF
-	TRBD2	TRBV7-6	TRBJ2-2	TGTGCCAGCAGCGCCAGTTCTCGGGGGGTTCCCGGGGAGCTGTTTTTT	CASSASSRGVPGELFF